This T cell receptor (beta chain) was found in a study of blood T cell repertoires in COVID-19. Germline values: CDR1 KGHSH, CDR2 LQKENI. Trimming at V came to 0 bases and at J to 4 bases, leaving 6 bases not matched to a gene. The CDR3 runs 16 residues. The study drew participants aged about 18 to 89 years from fewer than 30 US areas. The method was immunoSEQ multiplex PCR; TCRdb's version includes in-frame clones alone and lacks a portion of them. The table has 150,000 to 200,000 clones, more than 75% seen once. This receptor was obtained from a woman younger than 45 who had recovered from COVID-19. Material: PBMCs or T cells enriched from blood (not recorded which). The V gene is TRBV18, the J gene TRBJ2-5; 9 nucleotides line up with TRBD2. CDR3 bases: TGTGCCAGCTCACCACCAAGCTCAGCGGGAGGAGAGACCCAGTACTTC. This translates into CASSPPSSAGGETQYF.